A selection of T cell receptor beta chains follows, all from one sample in a study of CD8+ T cells in alopecia areata. Some clones are missing from TCRdb's copy, which holds only in-frame ones; the method was immunoSEQ multiplex PCR. This sample carries about 150,000 clones, around 50% of them seen once, and the ten largest clones take roughly 7.5%. Material for sequencing was CD4+ T cells sorted from blood. These receptors came from a human donor with alopecia areata. CDR3s include the opening cysteine and the closing phenylalanine or tryptophan. D genes are given only for firm matches. Not all rows give a size; the values are once, few, many and, for expanded clones, a class.

J | V | size | D | CDR3 | DNA
TRBJ2-7 | TRBV4-1 | . | TRBD2 | CASSQGAGERYEQYF | TGCGCCAGCAGCCAAGGGGCGGGAGAGAGGTACGAGCAGTACTTC
TRBJ2-2 | TRBV9 | few | . | CASSVRPTGELFF | TGTGCCAGCAGCGTACGTCCTACCGGGGAGCTGTTTTTT
TRBJ2-1 | TRBV28 | . | . | CASSGGSPGGEQFF | TGTGCCAGCAGTGGTGGCTCCCCGGGTGGTGAGCAGTTCTTC
TRBJ2-7 | TRBV18 | . | TRBD1 | CASSRGQSYEQYF | TGTGCCAGCTCACGGGGACAGAGCTACGAGCAGTACTTC
TRBJ2-3 | TRBV7-2 | few | . | CASSLDWRDWGDTQYF | TGTGCCAGCAGCTTAGATTGGCGGGATTGGGGAGATACGCAGTATTTT
TRBJ2-3 | TRBV5-4 | . | . | CASSLADTQYF | TGTGCCAGCAGCTTGGCGGATACGCAGTATTTT
TRBJ2-1 | TRBV6-4 | . | TRBD1 | CASSDIGQGVVNEQFF | TGTGCCAGCAGTGACATAGGACAGGGGGTCGTCAATGAGCAGTTCTTC
TRBJ2-5 | TRBV29-1 | few | . | CSVEVDKNMGETQYF | TGCAGCGTTGAGGTCGATAAGAACATGGGAGAGACCCAGTACTTC
TRBJ2-3 | TRBV29-1 | few | . | CSVRGSDTQYF | TGCAGCGTTCGGGGATCGGATACGCAGTATTTT
TRBJ1-2 | TRBV4-1 | . | . | CASSQDPSGFNGYTF | TGCGCCAGCAGCCAGGATCCCTCGGGGTTTAATGGCTACACCTTC
TRBJ2-2 | TRBV29-1 | . | . | CSVEAFANTGELFF | TGCAGCGTTGAAGCGTTTGCGAACACCGGGGAGCTGTTTTTT
TRBJ2-3 | TRBV10-3 | few | TRBD2 | CAISGQREGSTDTQYF | TGTGCCATCAGTGGACAGCGGGAGGGGAGCACAGATACGCAGTATTTT
TRBJ1-2 | TRBV6-5 | . | . | CASSYGSQTNYGYTF | TGTGCCAGCAGTTACGGTTCACAGACGAACTATGGCTACACCTTC
TRBJ2-7 | TRBV29-1 | . | TRBD2 | CSVQLAGPYEQYF | TGCAGCGTCCAACTAGCGGGACCCTACGAGCAGTACTTC
TRBJ1-5 | TRBV27 | . | . | CASSPSSDNLQHF | TGTGCCAGCAGTCCCTCTTCGGACAACCTTCAGCATTTT
TRBJ2-3 | TRBV29-1 | . | TRBD2 | CSALSFLAGGADTQYF | TGCAGCGCATTAAGTTTCTTAGCGGGAGGGGCAGATACGCAGTATTTT
TRBJ2-7 | TRBV29-1 | . | TRBD1 | CSVMGFGTGSYEQYF | TGCAGCGTCATGGGTTTTGGGACAGGCTCCTACGAGCAGTACTTC
TRBJ1-1 | TRBV29-1 | few | . | CSVEDEMNTEAFF | TGCAGCGTTGAAGACGAAATGAACACTGAAGCTTTCTTT
TRBJ2-5 | TRBV28 | few | . | CASSSSRGAETQYF | TGTGCCAGCAGTTCGTCGAGGGGCGCTGAGACCCAGTACTTC
TRBJ2-7 | TRBV7-9 | once | . | CASSLVGGGPYEQYF | TGTGCCAGCAGCTTGGTGGGGGGCGGTCCGTACGAGCAGTACTTC
TRBJ2-1 | TRBV5-1 | few | TRBD1 | CASSSGTGVYNEQFF | TGCGCCAGCAGCTCCGGGACAGGGGTCTACAATGAGCAGTTCTTC
TRBJ2-1 | TRBV4-1 | . | . | CASSQVPGTGYNEQFF | TGCGCCAGCAGCCAGGTACCCGGGACTGGATACAATGAGCAGTTCTTC
TRBJ2-7 | TRBV7-9 | few | . | CASSSPTPGYLAYEQYF | TGTGCCAGCAGCTCACCTACCCCAGGGTATTTGGCCTACGAGCAGTACTTC
TRBJ1-4 | TRBV30 | . | . | CAWGDSNEKLFF | TGTGCCTGGGGGGATAGTAATGAAAAACTGTTTTTT
TRBJ1-5 | TRBV6-6 | . | TRBD1 | CASRGQGSVSNQPQHF | TGTGCCAGCAGGGGACAGGGGAGTGTTAGCAATCAGCCCCAGCATTTT
TRBJ2-6 | TRBV6-5 | . | . | CASSWSSGSGANVLTF | TGTGCCAGCAGTTGGTCGTCTGGCTCTGGGGCCAACGTCCTGACTTTC
TRBJ2-7 | TRBV19 | few | TRBD1 | CASSSGQSYEQYF | TGTGCCAGTAGTTCGGGACAGTCCTACGAGCAGTACTTC
TRBJ2-7 | TRBV4-1 | few | . | CASSQDGLEQYF | TGCGCCAGCAGCCAAGACGGACTCGAGCAGTACTTC
TRBJ2-7 | TRBV5-1 | . | TRBD1 | CASSPRDRAREQYF | TGCGCCAGCAGCCCCCGGGACAGGGCGCGGGAGCAGTACTTC
TRBJ2-6 | TRBV7-9 | few | TRBD2 | CASRASPGGSGANVLTF | TGTGCCAGCAGGGCATCACCGGGAGGCTCTGGGGCCAACGTCCTGACTTTC
TRBJ2-4 | TRBV29-1 | . | TRBD2 | CSVEVGGADIQYF | TGCAGCGTTGAAGTCGGGGGGGCCGACATTCAGTACTTC
TRBJ2-7 | TRBV30 | . | . | CAWTGGSYEQYF | TGTGCCTGGACTGGCGGGTCCTACGAGCAGTACTTC
TRBJ2-1 | TRBV9 | few | . | CASSVGGSEGEQFF | TGTGCCAGCAGCGTAGGTGGTTCTGAAGGTGAGCAGTTCTTC
TRBJ2-2 | TRBV6-1 | . | . | CASIRRDTGELFF | TGTGCCAGCATTAGACGAGACACCGGGGAGCTGTTTTTT
TRBJ2-3 | TRBV2 | . | . | CASTSEYTDTQYF | TGTGCCAGCACGTCGGAATACACAGATACGCAGTATTTT
TRBJ1-1 | TRBV29-1 | . | . | CSVSWNTEAFF | TGCAGCGTTAGCTGGAACACTGAAGCTTTCTTT